Listed here are 21 T cell receptor beta chains from one sample, sequenced in a study of T cells in Graves' hyperthyroidism and ophthalmopathy. TCR beta CDR3 regions were amplified from RNA. Using the HTBI primer set, a first-round RT-PCR was run on the TCR CDR3. TCRdb re-analysed the multiplex PCR reads in MiXCR, keeping a single row per CDR3 protein. Here the sample spans a few hundred thousand distinct CDR3 sequences, more than 45% being singletons. Sequencing was done on a sample of peripheral blood or thyroid tissue (not recorded which). The receptor source for this set is a woman aged 18-29 years with Graves' hyperthyroidism.

This clonotype was counted many times. The rearrangement links TRBV6-6 to TRBJ1-4, with 10 bases lining up with TRBD1. Looked up from germline, CDR1 is MNHNY and CDR2 is SVGAGI (reference sequence). The CDR3 is 15 amino acids. Losses at the gene ends were 2 bases for V and 7 bases for J; bases not matched to a gene: 4. The CDR3 loop is CASSYLGQGGEKLFF. CDR3 nucleotides: TGTGCCAGCAGTTACCTAGGACAGGGGGGTGAAAAACTGTTTTTT.

V gene TRBV7-2 combines with J gene TRBJ2-7, with a weak D call TRBD2 (7 bases). Trimming took off 4 bases at V and 2 bases at J, with 12 bases between the two ends. Germline V lookup: CDR1 SGHTA, CDR2 FQGNSA. There are 14 residues in the CDR3. The CDR3 region is CASSYRGGAYEQYF. CDR3 bases: TGTGCCAGCAGCTACAGAGGGGGGGCCTACGAGCAGTACTTC.

The sample holds many counts of this clonotype. The gene calls are TRBV12-3 or TRBV12-4 and TRBJ2-7, with 10 bases matching TRBD1. Trimming removed 4 bases from V and 2 bases from J; junction bases left unmatched: 5. The CDR3 sequence is 15 residues long. The CDR3, as DNA: TGTGCCAGCAGTTCAGGGACAGGGGATCCCTACGAGCAGTACTTC. Translation: CASSSGTGDPYEQYF.

The chain is built from TRBV29-1 and TRBJ1-5; a possible D gene is TRBD1 (6 bases). Trimming left V 6 bases short and J 4 bases short, with 22 bases between. Germline loops: CDR1 SQVTM, CDR2 ANQGSEA. The CDR3 runs to 16 residues. The CDR3 is CSVRGGGQGLNQPQHF. CDR3 coding DNA: TGCAGCGTGAGGGGGGGCGGACAAGGACTAAATCAGCCCCAGCATTTT.

This clonotype was counted at least ten times. The chain uses TRBV18 and TRBJ1-2; D is uncertain. CDR1 and CDR2 from the germline V gene are KGHSH and LQKENI. Trimming left V 3 bases short and J 3 bases short, with 8 bases between. The CDR3 totals 13 residues. CDR3 in amino acids: CASSPNQDYGYTF. The DNA for the CDR3 is TGTGCCAGCTCACCGAATCAGGACTATGGCTACACCTTC.

This chain uses TRBV15 with TRBJ1-5; D is undetermined. Germline CDR1 LNHNV, CDR2 YYDKDF (reference sequence). This CDR3 region has 14 residues. V lost 0 bases and J 11 bases, leaving 14 bases between the germline ends. CDR3 nucleotide sequence: TGTGCCACCAGCAGAGATCTGGGTAGGGAGACCCAGCATTTT. This translates into CATSRDLGRETQHF.

J is TRBJ2-5 and V is TRBV29-1; 9 bases map to TRBD1. This CDR3 has 12 amino acids. Germline-derived CDR1 and CDR2 are SQVTM and ANQGSEA. The V segment lost 7 bases and the J segment 9 bases; nucleotides outside the gene matches: 9. CDR3 in DNA: TGCAGCGCTAGACAGGGGGGGCAATCCCAGTACTTC. Amino acids: CSARQGGQSQYF.

The chain carries TRBV20-1 and TRBJ2-3, with TRBD2 matching 8 bases. V shed 4 bases and J 4 bases; nucleotides not matched to a gene: 7. The CDR3 is 14 amino acids. Germline values: CDR1 DFQATT, CDR2 SNEGSKA (reference sequence). The CDR3 DNA reads as TGCAGTGCTACGCGGGGAGCGGGAGCAGATACGCAGTATTTT. It encodes CSATRGAGADTQYF.

The genes are TRBV25-1 and TRBJ2-7; 8 positions match TRBD1. The CDR3 contains 15 residues. The germline CDR1 and CDR2 sequences are MGHDK and SYGVNS. V was clipped by 8 bases and J by 4 bases; unmatched bases: 13. CDR3 sequence (DNA): TGTGCCAGCTTAGCGCATGGACAGGGAACTTACGAGCAGTACTTC. Its translation: CASLAHGQGTYEQYF.

This clonotype turned up a few times. The chain links TRBV6-5 to TRBJ1-4; D remains ambiguous. CDR1 MNHEY and CDR2 SVGAGI come from the germline V gene. Trimming removed 6 bases at V and 8 bases at J, with 13 bases between. The CDR3 consists of 13 residues. The CDR3 protein is CASSKRTGEKLFF. The CDR3 DNA is TGTGCCAGCAGCAAAAGGACCGGGGAAAAACTGTTTTTT.

In this sample, this clonotype turned up many times. V gene TRBV2 combines with J gene TRBJ1-5, with no clear D. The V end lost 3 bases, the J end lost 0 bases, and 9 bases lay between the germline ends. The CDR3 contains 15 residues. Per the germline V gene, CDR1 is SNHLY and CDR2 is FYNNEI. The CDR3 DNA sequence: TGTGCCAGCAGTGAGGGTCCGAATAGCAATCAGCCCCAGCATTTT. Amino acid sequence: CASSEGPNSNQPQHF.

The chain couples TRBV12-3 or TRBV12-4 to TRBJ2-1; 7 nucleotides align to TRBD1. V dropped 5 bases and J dropped 6; count of bases not matched to a gene: 7. CDR3 length: 14 amino acids. CDR3 region: CASSVETGLNEQFF. For the CDR3, the DNA is TGTGCCAGCAGTGTTGAGACAGGGCTCAATGAGCAGTTCTTC.

This clonotype was counted only a few times. The chain couples TRBV6-6 to TRBJ2-2; no firm D call. Germline assignment: CDR1 MNHNY and CDR2 SVGAGI (reference sequence). The CDR3 covers 13 residues. V lost 0 bases and J lost 4, with 3 bases in between. The CDR3 nucleotides are TGTGCCAGCAGTTACTCTATCACCGGGGAGCTGTTTTTT. It yields the protein CASSYSITGELFF.

This clonotype has ten or more counts. The chain employs TRBV4-1 and TRBJ1-1, with unresolved D. This CDR3 has 13 amino acids. CDR1 and CDR2 (germline): MGHRA, YSYEKL. V was pared by 2 bases and J by 10 bases, with 14 bases between. The CDR3 loop is CASSQLPISVAFF. As DNA, the CDR3 is TGCGCCAGCAGCCAATTGCCTATTAGTGTAGCTTTCTTT.

This clonotype was recorded at least ten times. This chain joins TRBV6-5 and TRBJ2-2, with 11 bases lining up with TRBD2. CDR1 is MNHEY, CDR2 SVGAGI, per germline. V gave up 6 bases and J gave up 6 bases; unmatched junction bases: 6. The CDR3 is 15 residues long. For the CDR3, the DNA is TGTGCCAGCAGGGTACTAGCGGGAGTCCCCGGGGAGCTGTTTTTT. It codes for CASRVLAGVPGELFF.

On this clonotype itself: Relative to the germline gene, one junction end is altered; a read error may explain this. The chain is built from TRBV20-1 and TRBJ2-2, with a tentative D call TRBD2 (5 bases). CDR3 length: 15 residues. The V gene's germline CDR1 is DFQATT and CDR2 SNEGSKA (reference sequence). In DNA form, the CDR3 reads TGCAGTGCTAGACCGGACTCGGTAACAACCGGGGAGCTGCTTTTT. Its translation: CSARPDSVTTGELLF.

V usage is TRBV7-8 and J usage is TRBJ1-1, with no clear D. V lost 5 bases to trimming and J lost 3 bases, with 22 bases between them. CDR1 and CDR2 (germline): SGHVS, FQNEAQ. The CDR3 contains 17 residues. The CDR3 DNA follows: TGTGCCAGCAGCCCTACCGCTAGGGTAGGCGAGGACACTGAAGCTTTCTTT. Its translation is CASSPTARVGEDTEAFF.

As to this clonotype: This may stem from a read error, because a much larger clone lies one nucleotide away. This sequence joins TRBV11-2 and TRBJ2-6; perhaps D is TRBD1 or TRBD2 (6 bases each). The germline CDR1 and CDR2 sequences are SGHAT and FQNNGV. CDR3 size: 17 residues. The V gene lost 3 bases and the J gene lost 2 bases, with 14 bases spanning the gap. Here the CDR3 reads CASSLYGGEAGANVLTF. For the CDR3, the DNA is TGTGCCAGCAGCTTGTACGGGGGCGAGGCTGGGGCCAACGTCCTGACTTTC.

This clonotype showed up many times. This chain uses TRBV20-1 with TRBJ2-2, with TRBD2 matching over 8 bases. Germline lookup yields CDR1 DFQATT and CDR2 SNEGSKA (reference sequence). This CDR3 has 13 amino acids. CDR3 protein: CSGLAPNTGELFF. In DNA form, the CDR3 reads TGCAGCGGACTAGCTCCGAACACCGGGGAGCTGTTTTTT.

There are many counts of this clonotype. The junction and the germline gene differ at one end; a read error may be behind it. This sequence joins TRBV27 and TRBJ1-4, with D uncertain. In germline, CDR1 is MNHEY, CDR2 SMNVEV (reference sequence). CDR3 size: 15 residues. The DNA for the CDR3 is TGTGCCAGCAGTCTATCCCGGGGTGCTAATGAAAAACTGTTTTTT. This translates into CASSLSRGANEKLFF.

On this clonotype: A read error is likely, as this CDR3 ends without the conserved phenylalanine or tryptophan. The DNA is left out, because the CDR3 cannot be placed on it with certainty; the CDR3 is given as TCRdb lists it. This chain links TRBV5-4 with TRBJ2-5; TRBD2, the table's D call, was not compared with the DNA. The V gene's germline CDR1 is SGHNT and CDR2 YYREEE (reference sequence). Termini included, the CDR3 measures 8 amino acids. CDR3 loop: CASSSEAG.